The 21 T cell receptor beta chains given below trace back to one sample, sequenced in a study of T cells in Graves' hyperthyroidism and ophthalmopathy (dated by TCRdb to about 2019). To prepare the library, multiplex PCR was applied. Sequencing instrument: Illumina HiSeq 2000. Amplification of TCR beta CDR3 regions was carried out from RNA transcripts. A first-round RT-PCR of the TCR CDR3 used the HTBI primer set with the Qiagen OneStep RT-PCR kit. The raw public reads went through TCRdb reprocessing: fastp at Q25, MiXCR clone calling, in-frame beta chains kept. Entries are consolidated by CDR3 protein sequence, retaining the most common genes and DNA. The sample table contains under 350,000 distinct CDR3 sequences; only one count was recorded for about 20% of them. The ten biggest clones cover 45% to 55% of the sample. The sequenced material came from blood. Every receptor here comes from a woman aged 45-65 years with Graves' hyperthyroidism.

This clonotype was counted a few times. The rearrangement uses TRBV20-1 and TRBJ2-6, with D perhaps assigned TRBD1 or TRBD2 (5 bases each). V lost 0 bases and J 0 bases, leaving 12 bases between the germline ends. This CDR3 contains 17 residues. The germline V gene has CDR1 DFQATT and CDR2 SNEGSKA (reference sequence). CDR3 nucleotide sequence: TGCAGTGCTAGAGAGGCAGGGACGAGCTCTGGGGCCAACGTCCTGACTTTC. Translation gives CSAREAGTSSGANVLTF.

The rearrangement uses TRBV5-6 and TRBJ2-2; 11 nucleotides align to TRBD1. Trimming cost V 0 bases and J 0 bases; bases outside gene matches: 7. The CDR3 spans 19 residues. CDR1 and CDR2 (germline): SGHDT, YYEEEE. This chain's CDR3 is CASSLEGTGGGTNTGELFF. CDR3 sequence (DNA): TGTGCCAGCAGCTTGGAAGGGACAGGGGGGGGAACGAACACCGGGGAGCTGTTTTTT. Variable domain in full (rest from reference TRBV5-6 and TRBJ2-2): DAGVTQSPTHLIKTRGQQVTLRCSPKSGHDTVSWYQQALGQGPQFIFQYYEEEERQRGNFPDRFSGHQFPNYSSELNVNALLLGDSALYLCASSLEGTGGGTNTGELFFGEGSRLTVL.

This clonotype was counted between two and nine times. The chain employs TRBV19 and TRBJ2-2; D remains ambiguous. The V gene's germline CDR1 is LNHDA and CDR2 SQIVND (reference sequence). The V gene lost 6 bases and the J gene lost 3 bases, with 11 bases spanning the gap. The CDR3 extends over 14 amino acids. For the CDR3, the DNA is TGTGCCAGTAGCCCCGGACGGTACACCGGGGAGCTGTTTTTT. It is translated as CASSPGRYTGELFF.

About this clonotype itself: Possible read error: a much larger clone is one base away. The chain links TRBV30 to TRBJ1-5; possibly TRBD1 for D (5 bases). Germline V gene sequence: CDR1 GTSNPN, CDR2 SVGIG (reference sequence). The CDR3 extends over 15 amino acids. In DNA form, the CDR3 reads TGTGCCTGGAGTGTACCCAGCGGGGCGAATCGGCCCCAGCATTTT. Its protein product is CAWSVPSGANRPQHF.

Only a few counts were recorded for this clonotype. The V call is TRBV5-1, the J call TRBJ2-5, with 14 nucleotides matching TRBD2. CDR1 SGHRS and CDR2 YFSETQ come from the germline V gene. This CDR3 spans 16 amino acids. The junction had 4 bases not matched to a gene; V was cut back by 4 bases and J by 2 bases. The CDR3 region has the DNA TGCGCCAGCAGCGTCGGGACTAGCGGGGGTCAAGAGACCCAGTACTTC. The encoded protein is CASSVGTSGGQETQYF.

This clonotype was observed many times. The chain employs TRBV5-8 and TRBJ2-3; 9 positions match TRBD1. V lost 6 bases and J lost 3; bases outside the gene matches: 8. CDR1 is SGHTS and CDR2 is YDEGEE in the germline V gene. CDR3 size: 15 residues. CDR3 sequence (DNA): TGTGCCAGCACCATAAACAGGGGGCTAACAGATACGCAGTATTTT. Translating gives CASTINRGLTDTQYF.

The J gene is TRBJ2-3, the V gene TRBV6-1; 9 bases agree with TRBD2. Germline values: CDR1 MNHNS, CDR2 SASEGT. V was pared by 0 bases and J by 2 bases, with 12 bases of the junction left unmatched. The CDR3 covers 19 residues. This chain's CDR3 is CASSEASGGGGGSTDTQYF. CDR3 DNA: TGTGCCAGCAGTGAAGCATCCGGAGGCGGGGGGGGATCCACAGATACGCAGTATTTT.

The chain couples TRBV2 to TRBJ1-4; D remains unclear. CDR3 size: 14 residues. Trimming shortened V by 3 bases and J by 3 bases, and 8 bases separated the two germline ends. Germline loops: CDR1 SNHLY, CDR2 FYNNEI. The CDR3 is CASSDQEPNEKLFF. The DNA for the CDR3 is TGTGCCAGCAGTGACCAGGAGCCTAATGAAAAACTGTTTTTT.

This clonotype was picked up many times. The chain couples TRBV12-3 or TRBV12-4 to TRBJ1-5; no firm D call. There are 17 residues in the CDR3. The V end was cut by 2 bases, the J end by 2 bases, with 16 bases between. The CDR3 loop is CASSLRTWGGGNQPQHF. As DNA, the CDR3 is TGTGCCAGCAGTTTAAGGACTTGGGGTGGCGGCAATCAGCCCCAGCATTTT.

There are many counts of this clonotype. The chain combines TRBV20-1 with TRBJ1-1; perhaps TRBD1 as D (5 bases). This CDR3 has 18 amino acids. Trimming took off 3 bases at V and 0 bases at J, with 23 bases between the two ends. Germline CDR1 is DFQATT and CDR2 is SNEGSKA (reference sequence). This CDR3 is CSASRREVGALMNTEAFF. CDR3 sequence (DNA): TGCAGTGCTAGTAGGAGGGAGGTTGGGGCTTTAATGAACACTGAAGCTTTCTTT.

This clonotype showed up many times. One end of the junction fails to match germline, which may point to a read error. CDR3 residues: CASSLDPNREQYF. The CDR3 region has the DNA TGCGCCAGTAGCTTGGACCCAAACCGGGAGCAGTACTTC. V usage is TRBV5-1 and J usage is TRBJ2-7; D not certain. Germline V gene sequence: CDR1 SGHRS, CDR2 YFSETQ. The length of the CDR3 is 13 residues.

Ten or more counts support this clonotype. The V and J genes are TRBV12-3 or TRBV12-4 and TRBJ1-1; a possible D gene is TRBD1 (5 bases). V lost 4 bases to trimming and J lost 6 bases, with 12 bases between them. The CDR3 spans 13 residues. The CDR3 bases are TGTGCCAGCAGTTGGCTCAGGGACTCTGAAGCTTTCTTT. This translates into CASSWLRDSEAFF.

This clonotype was seen many times. V usage is TRBV12-3 or TRBV12-4 and J usage is TRBJ2-2; a weak D match, TRBD2 (7 bases). The CDR3 extends over 15 amino acids. V lost 5 bases and J lost 3, with 13 bases in between. In nucleotides, the CDR3 is TGTGCCAGCAGTGTCCGGGGGGCGGACACCGGGGAGCTGTTTTTT. It yields the protein CASSVRGADTGELFF.

There are a few counts of this clonotype. The V gene is TRBV12-5, the J gene TRBJ2-6; D is unclear. This CDR3 region has 13 residues. The germline V gene encodes CDR1 LGHNT and CDR2 FRNRAP. The germline V and J ends were trimmed by 2 bases and 1 base, with 0 bases remaining between them. This CDR3 reads CASGLSGANVLTF. DNA of the CDR3: TGTGCTAGTGGTTTGTCTGGGGCCAACGTCCTGACTTTC.

A few counts support this clonotype. The chain carries TRBV6-2 or TRBV6-3 and TRBJ2-5; 13 bases agree with TRBD2. The ends lost 6 bases at V and 5 bases at J; junction bases unmatched: 9. The CDR3 contains 16 residues. Germline V gives CDR1 MNHEY, CDR2 SVGEGT. CDR3 DNA sequence: TGTGCCAGCAGATCGGGACTAGCGGGGCCGCGGGAGACCCAGTACTTC. Its translation: CASRSGLAGPRETQYF.

The chain uses TRBV6-5 and TRBJ2-1; the match to TRBD2 covers 9 bases. V lost 2 bases to trimming and J lost 5 bases; unmatched junction nucleotides: 1. Germline CDR1 is MNHEY and CDR2 is SVGAGI. The CDR3 is 14 amino acids. CDR3 sequence (DNA): TGTGCCAGCAGTTACCAGCGGGGGGACAATGAGCAGTTCTTC. Translation: CASSYQRGDNEQFF.

This clonotype has a count of ten or more. V usage is TRBV5-1 and J usage is TRBJ1-1; no reliable D call. Trimming shortened V by 1 base and J by 0 bases, and 7 bases separated the two germline ends. Germline CDR1 and CDR2: SGHRS and YFSETQ. This CDR3 is 14 amino acids long. In DNA form, the CDR3 reads TGCGCCAGCAGCTTGTATGCCATGAACACTGAAGCTTTCTTT. Translation gives CASSLYAMNTEAFF.

This chain connects TRBV2 to TRBJ1-5, with unresolved D. Germline CDR1 reads SNHLY; CDR2 reads FYNNEI. V shed 0 bases and J shed 0 bases, with 6 bases lying between them. This CDR3 has 15 amino acids. The CDR3 DNA sequence: TGTGCCAGCAGTGAAGCGCTTCATAGCAATCAGCCCCAGCATTTT. Translating it yields CASSEALHSNQPQHF.

This clonotype has a handful of counts. The chain carries TRBV27 and TRBJ2-7; no firm D call. The germline gives CDR1 MNHEY, CDR2 SMNVEV (reference sequence). This CDR3 is 15 amino acids long. V lost 2 bases, J lost 3 bases, and 14 bases lay in between. The CDR3 region is CASSLVADSLYEQYF. The CDR3 nucleotides read TGTGCCAGCAGTTTAGTGGCAGATTCACTCTACGAGCAGTACTTC.

This clonotype was detected ten times or more. The chain employs TRBV30 and TRBJ2-7; 8 bases agree with TRBD1. The trim removed 1 base at V and 6 bases at J, leaving 2 bases unmatched. Per the germline V gene, CDR1 is GTSNPN and CDR2 is SVGIG (reference sequence). The CDR3 contains 12 residues. DNA of the CDR3: TGTGCCTGGAGTGGGACAGGGTCCGAGCAGTACGTC. Residues: CAWSGTGSEQYV.

V and J are TRBV10-3 and TRBJ2-3, with D possibly TRBD2 on 5 matching bases. Trimming left V 2 bases short and J 8 bases short, with 14 bases between. CDR3 length: 14 amino acids. Germline V gene lookup returns CDR1 ENHRY and CDR2 SYGVKD. The DNA for the CDR3 is TGTGCCATCAGTGAGAGTGCTGAGGGAAGTACGCAGTATTTT. This codes for CAISESAEGSTQYF.